Following are 16 T cell receptor beta chains from one sample sequenced in a study of T cells in Graves' hyperthyroidism and ophthalmopathy (dated by TCRdb to the late 2010s). Library method: multiplex PCR. Data came from an Illumina HiSeq 2000. The TCR beta CDR3 regions were amplified from RNA transcripts. The TCR CDR3 was subjected to a first round of RT-PCR using the HTBI primer set and the Qiagen OneStep RT-PCR kit. TCRdb reran the public reads through fastp at Q25 and MiXCR, keeping productive beta chains. Rows are combined by CDR3 protein, so each entry shows the most common genes and DNA. This sample comprises 300,000 or so distinct CDR3 sequences, roughly 18% of them detected only once. The ten largest clones take up around 50% of the sample. Material: blood. The receptors originated from a woman aged 50 to 60 with Graves' hyperthyroidism.

The chain joins TRBV4-1 to TRBJ1-4; 9 bases map to TRBD1. The germline gives CDR1 MGHRA, CDR2 YSYEKL. This CDR3 spans 16 amino acids. V dropped 3 bases and J dropped 4; count of bases not matched to a gene: 6. The CDR3 here is CASSHPPGQGNEKLFF. The CDR3, as DNA: TGCGCCAGCAGCCATCCCCCGGGACAGGGTAATGAAAAACTGTTTTTT.

This clonotype has at least ten counts. The chain carries TRBV5-1 and TRBJ2-7, with 7 bases aligning to TRBD1. The CDR3 is 14 residues long. V was clipped by 4 bases and J by 1 base; unmatched bases: 5. The germline V gene has CDR1 SGHRS and CDR2 YFSETQ. The CDR3 DNA reads TGCGCCAGCAGCGAAGGACAGGTATCCTACGAGCAGTACTTC. This codes for CASSEGQVSYEQYF. The full variable domain, completed using reference TRBV5-1 and TRBJ2-7, is KAGVTQTPRYLIKTRGQQVTLSCSPISGHRSVSWYQQTPGQGLQFLFEYFSETQRNKGNFPGRFSGRQFSNSRSEMNVSTLELGDSALYLCASSEGQVSYEQYFGPGTRLTVT.

This clonotype has only a few counts. The chain couples TRBV2 to TRBJ1-5; no clear D. Germline CDR1 and CDR2: SNHLY and FYNNEI. V was shortened by 6 bases and J by 0 bases, with 12 bases between the two germline ends. The CDR3 sequence is 15 residues long. CDR3 sequence: CASRTGSYSNQPQHF. The CDR3 bases are TGTGCCAGCAGAACGGGGTCTTATAGCAATCAGCCCCAGCATTTT. Variable domain in full (rest from reference TRBV2 and TRBJ1-5): EPEVTQTPSHQVTQMGQEVILRCVPISNHLYFYWYRQILGQKVEFLVSFYNNEISEKSEIFDDQFSVERPDGSNFTLKIRSTKLEDSAMYFCASRTGSYSNQPQHFGDGTRLSIL.

This clonotype has a handful of counts. The genes are TRBV28 and TRBJ2-7, with 13 positions matching TRBD2. Germline assignment: CDR1 MDHEN and CDR2 SYDVKM. The CDR3 contains 16 residues. V lost 0 bases, J lost 4 bases, and 3 bases stayed unmatched. The CDR3 nucleotides are TGTGCCAGCAGTTTATGGGGGACTAGCGGGAAGTACGAGCAGTACTTC. Amino acid sequence: CASSLWGTSGKYEQYF. Full variable domain (rest looked up from reference TRBV28 and TRBJ2-7): DVKVTQSSRYLVKRTGEKVFLECVQDMDHENMFWYRQDPGLGLRLIYFSYDVKMKEKGDIPEGYSVSREKKERFSLILESASTNQTSMYLCASSLWGTSGKYEQYFGPGTRLTVT.

The chain has TRBV15 and TRBJ2-5; the D gene could be TRBD1 or TRBD2 (5 bases each). The V and J ends lost 3 bases and 4 bases respectively, with 6 bases between them. Germline V gene lookup returns CDR1 LNHNV and CDR2 YYDKDF (reference sequence). The CDR3 has 12 amino acids. As DNA, the CDR3 is TGTGCCACCAGCAGGAGGGGAGAGACCCAGTACTTC. This gives the protein CATSRRGETQYF.

This clonotype was seen many times. CDR3 amino acids: CASSLAVTSTDTQYF. The CDR3, as DNA: TGTGCCAGCAGTTTGGCAGTGACTAGCACAGATACGCAGTATTTT. The gene calls are TRBV28 and TRBJ2-3; D unclear. Trimming shortened V by 3 bases and J by 0 bases, and 10 bases separated the two germline ends. Germline lookup yields CDR1 MDHEN and CDR2 SYDVKM. This CDR3 region has 15 residues.

At least ten counts were recorded for this clonotype. The V call is TRBV2, the J call TRBJ2-7; D gene ambiguous. Germline V gene sequence: CDR1 SNHLY, CDR2 FYNNEI. The CDR3 runs 12 residues. Deletions cut 8 bases from V and 2 bases from J, with 10 bases between. CDR3 residues: CASLDLPYEQYF. CDR3 sequence (DNA): TGTGCCAGCTTAGACCTACCCTACGAGCAGTACTTC.

Concerning this clonotype itself: A much larger clonotype is one base distant, so this may be a read error. V usage is TRBV2 and J usage is TRBJ1-4, with D possibly TRBD1 on 6 matching bases. This CDR3 is built from 13 residues. Germline values: CDR1 SNHLY, CDR2 FYNNEI. The CDR3 is CATQGSANEKLVF. In DNA, the CDR3 is TGTGCCACGCAGGGGTCGGCTAATGAAAAACTGGTTTTT.

This clonotype occurred a few times. The V and J genes are TRBV5-1 and TRBJ2-5; possibly TRBD1 for D (5 bases). CDR3 length: 14 amino acids. Germline V gene data show CDR1 as SGHRS and CDR2 as YFSETQ. Trimming cost V 2 bases and J 1 base, with 9 bases left between them. The CDR3 region is CASSLGDSQETQYF. The CDR3 DNA reads TGCGCCAGCAGCTTAGGAGACAGCCAAGAGACCCAGTACTTC.

This rearrangement joins TRBV7-9 to TRBJ1-2, with a tentative D call TRBD1 (6 bases). The germline gives CDR1 SEHNR, CDR2 FQNEAQ (reference sequence). The germline V and J ends were trimmed by 0 bases and 5 bases, with 13 bases remaining between them. This CDR3 has 15 residues. The CDR3 loop reads CASSLAAGEGYGYTF. The CDR3 DNA is TGTGCCAGCAGCTTAGCGGCAGGGGAGGGATATGGCTACACCTTC.

Only a few counts were recorded for this clonotype. Here the CDR3 DNA reads TGTGCCAGCAGCGGGGGGGACAGGGAGAACACTGAAGCTTTCTTT. Translation: CASSGGDRENTEAFF. V is TRBV9 and J is TRBJ1-1; TRBD1 aligns across 9 bases. This CDR3 comprises 15 residues. Germline V gene lookup returns CDR1 SGDLS and CDR2 YYNGEE. V dropped 3 bases and J dropped 1; count of bases not matched to a gene: 4. Based on the CDR3 plus reference TRBV9 and TRBJ1-1, the full variable domain is DSGVTQTPKHLITATGQRVTLRCSPRSGDLSVYWYQQSLDQGLQFLIQYYNGEERAKGNILERFSAQQFPDLHSELNLSSLELGDSALYFCASSGGDRENTEAFFGQGTRLTVV.

This clonotype came up many times. CDR3 sequence: CASVYMGFTDEQYV. Written as DNA, the CDR3 is TGTGCCAGCGTATATATGGGTTTTACGGACGAGCAGTACGTC. This rearrangement joins TRBV2 to TRBJ2-7; D call uncertain. The germline gives CDR1 SNHLY, CDR2 FYNNEI. This CDR3 is built from 14 residues. With 8 bases removed from V and 5 bases from J, the gap between germline ends came to 19 bases.

This clonotype turned up a few times. The chain recombines TRBV18 with TRBJ2-1; 15 nucleotides align to TRBD2. The V segment lost 2 bases and the J segment 6 bases; nucleotides outside the gene matches: 8. The germline gives CDR1 KGHSH, CDR2 LQKENI. The CDR3 spans 18 residues. CDR3 loop: CASSPSVGLAGGANEQFF. CDR3 nucleotides: TGTGCCAGCTCACCATCGGTGGGACTAGCGGGAGGCGCCAATGAGCAGTTCTTC. Filled out from reference TRBV18 and TRBJ2-1, the complete variable domain reads NAGVMQNPRHLVRRRGQEARLRCSPMKGHSHVYWYRQLPEEGLKFMVYLQKENIIDESGMPKERFSAEFPKEGPSILRIQQVVRGDSAAYFCASSPSVGLAGGANEQFFGPGTRLTVL.

In its sample, this clonotype was seen many times. V gene TRBV11-2 combines with J gene TRBJ2-1; perhaps TRBD1 as D (5 bases). Germline CDR1 SGHAT, CDR2 FQNNGV. Trimming removed 2 bases from V and 4 bases from J, with 12 bases in between. The length of the CDR3 is 15 residues. The CDR3 loop reads CASSLQGLDYNEQFF. The CDR3, as DNA: TGTGCCAGCAGCTTACAGGGTTTGGATTACAATGAGCAGTTCTTC.

This clonotype appeared many times. The chain is built from TRBV12-3 or TRBV12-4 and TRBJ1-1; D unresolved. The V end lost 6 bases, the J end lost 2 bases, and 4 bases lay between the germline ends. CDR3 size: 11 residues. The CDR3 DNA is TGTGCCAGCAGGCAAAACACTGAAGCTTTCTTT. Its translation: CASRQNTEAFF.

This clonotype was observed at least ten times. The chain carries TRBV11-2 and TRBJ2-1; 7 bases are a match to TRBD2. The germline V gene has CDR1 SGHAT and CDR2 FQNNGV. With 3 bases clipped from V and 1 base from J, the junction kept 3 bases outside the gene matches. This CDR3 region has 15 residues. CDR3 DNA sequence: TGTGCCAGCAGCTTCAGAGCGGGGTCCTACAATGAGCAGTTCTTC. Its protein product is CASSFRAGSYNEQFF. Full variable domain (outside the CDR3, taken from reference TRBV11-2 and TRBJ2-1): EAGVAQSPRYKIIEKRQSVAFWCNPISGHATLYWYQQILGQGPKLLIQFQNNGVVDDSQLPKDRFSAERLKGVDSTLKIQPAKLEDSAVYLCASSFRAGSYNEQFFGPGTRLTVL.